Sequencing of this T cell receptor beta chain was carried out in a study of cytomegalovirus exposure and HLA in healthy donors. Use of 60 Vbeta and 13 Jbeta primers characterized the PCR. Libraries were prepared by immunoSEQ multiplex PCR; TCRdb keeps only in-frame clonotypes and omits some of them. The sample contains under 200,000 clones, more than 80% of which appear only once. Whole-study results and caveats: Presence/absence analyses rested on an assumption that sequencing depth was roughly uniform across donors.

Comments on this clone: Its antigen is unknown.

The CDR3 has 15 amino acids. V was pared by 2 bases and J by 4 bases, with 15 bases between. CDR1 and CDR2 from the germline V gene are SGHTA and FQGTGA. This receptor was identified in a woman aged 45-59 years in good health and CMV-seronegative. The sequenced sample consisted of PBMCs. The rearrangement joins TRBV7-3 to TRBJ2-7; a possible D gene is TRBD2 (6 bases). In DNA, the CDR3 is TGTGCCAGCAGCTTAGCATCGGGGGAACAATACGAGCAGTACTTC. Amino acids: CASSLASGEQYEQYF.